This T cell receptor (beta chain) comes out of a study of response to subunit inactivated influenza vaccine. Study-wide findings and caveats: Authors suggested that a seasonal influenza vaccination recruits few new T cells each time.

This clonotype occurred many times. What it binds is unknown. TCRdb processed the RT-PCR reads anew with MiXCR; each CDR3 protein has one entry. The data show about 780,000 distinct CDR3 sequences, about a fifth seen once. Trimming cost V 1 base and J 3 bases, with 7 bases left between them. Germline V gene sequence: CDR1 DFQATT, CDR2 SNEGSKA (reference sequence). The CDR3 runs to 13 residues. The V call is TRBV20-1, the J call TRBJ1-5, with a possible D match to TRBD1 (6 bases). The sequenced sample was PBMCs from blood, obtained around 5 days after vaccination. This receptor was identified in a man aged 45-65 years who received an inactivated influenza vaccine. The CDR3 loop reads CSARGTDNQPQHF. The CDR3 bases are TGCAGTGCTAGAGGGACAGACAATCAGCCCCAGCATTTT.